This TCR beta chain stems from a study of cytotoxic CD8 clonotypes in ibrutinib-treated CLL. Overall study context: The group held 11 relapsed/refractory and under 16 treatment-naive patients, with roughly 17 IGHV unmutated.

The junction had 20 bases not matched to a gene; V was cut back by 6 bases and J by 7 bases. The CDR3 totals 16 residues. Germline lookup yields CDR1 SQVTM and CDR2 ANQGSEA. Study-level findings and limits: T-cell clonality at baseline went above that of age-matched healthy donors and rose and fell with circulating CD8+ T-cell counts. Sustained-remission and progressing patients' sampling times differed.

Regarding this clone: What it binds is not known.

The repertoire was sequenced with immunoSEQ multiplex PCR; TCRdb's copy has only in-frame clones and lacks some. This table has some 300,000 clones, roughly 85% appearing once. V and J are TRBV29-1 and TRBJ2-5, with 7 positions matching TRBD2. Here the sequenced sample was PBMCs, taken before ibrutinib treatment. The origin of this receptor is a human donor with chronic lymphocytic leukemia. This chain's CDR3 is CSVHTPGRFNRGTQYF. The CDR3 nucleotides are TGCAGCGTCCACACCCCCGGGAGGTTTAATCGTGGGACCCAGTACTTC.